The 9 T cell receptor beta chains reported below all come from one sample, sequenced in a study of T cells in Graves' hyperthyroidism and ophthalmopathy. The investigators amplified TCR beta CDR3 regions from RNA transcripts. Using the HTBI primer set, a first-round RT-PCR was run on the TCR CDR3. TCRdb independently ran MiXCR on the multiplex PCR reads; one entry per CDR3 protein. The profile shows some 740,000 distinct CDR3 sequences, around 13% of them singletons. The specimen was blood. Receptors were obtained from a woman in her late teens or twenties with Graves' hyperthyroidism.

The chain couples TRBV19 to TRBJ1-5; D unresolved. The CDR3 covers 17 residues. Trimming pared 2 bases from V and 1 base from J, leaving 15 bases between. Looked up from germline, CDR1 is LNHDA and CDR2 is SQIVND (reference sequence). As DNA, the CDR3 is TGTGCCAGTAGTATATTTCTGGGAGGGCGAAGCAATCAGCCCCAGCATTTT. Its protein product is CASSIFLGGRSNQPQHF.

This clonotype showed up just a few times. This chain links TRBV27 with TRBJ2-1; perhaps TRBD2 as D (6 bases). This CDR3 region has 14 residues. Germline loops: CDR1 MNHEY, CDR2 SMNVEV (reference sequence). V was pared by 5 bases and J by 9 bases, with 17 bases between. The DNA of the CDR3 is TGTGCCAGCAGTCTGGGGACTCCGCGAGGTGAGCAGTTCTTC. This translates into CASSLGTPRGEQFF.

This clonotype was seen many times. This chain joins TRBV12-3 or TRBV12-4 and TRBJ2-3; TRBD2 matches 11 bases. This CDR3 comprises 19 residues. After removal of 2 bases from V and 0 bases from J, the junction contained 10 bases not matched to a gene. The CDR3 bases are TGTGCCAGCAGTTTAAGTTTCGGGACTAGCGGTTCTAGCACAGATACGCAGTATTTT. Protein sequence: CASSLSFGTSGSSTDTQYF.

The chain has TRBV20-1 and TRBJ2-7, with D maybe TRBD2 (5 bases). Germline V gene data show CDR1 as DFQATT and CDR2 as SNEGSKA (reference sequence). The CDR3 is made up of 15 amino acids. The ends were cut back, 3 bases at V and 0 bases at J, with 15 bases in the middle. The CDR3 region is CSARAWTFSSYEQYF. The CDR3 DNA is TGCAGTGCTAGGGCGTGGACTTTCAGCTCCTACGAGCAGTACTTC.

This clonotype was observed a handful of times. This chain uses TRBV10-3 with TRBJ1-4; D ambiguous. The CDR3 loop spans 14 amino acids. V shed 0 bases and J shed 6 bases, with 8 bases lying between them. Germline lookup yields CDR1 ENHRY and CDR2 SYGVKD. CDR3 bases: TGTGCCATCAGTGAGTCGATCGCCGATGAAAAACTGTTTTTT. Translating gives CAISESIADEKLFF.

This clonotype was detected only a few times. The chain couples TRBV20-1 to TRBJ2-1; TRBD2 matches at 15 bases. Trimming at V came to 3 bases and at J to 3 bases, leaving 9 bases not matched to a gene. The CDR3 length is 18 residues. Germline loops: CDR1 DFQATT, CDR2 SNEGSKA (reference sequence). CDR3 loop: CSARGLAGGTSFYNEQFF. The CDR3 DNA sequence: TGCAGTGCTAGGGGACTAGCGGGAGGAACGTCTTTCTACAATGAGCAGTTCTTC.

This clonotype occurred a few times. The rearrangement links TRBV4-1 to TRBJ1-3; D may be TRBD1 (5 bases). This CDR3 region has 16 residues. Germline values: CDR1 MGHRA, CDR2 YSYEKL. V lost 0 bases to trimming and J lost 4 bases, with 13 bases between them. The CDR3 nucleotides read TGCGCCAGCAGCCAAGAGTTTCAGGGAACGGGAAACACCATATATTTT. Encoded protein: CASSQEFQGTGNTIYF.

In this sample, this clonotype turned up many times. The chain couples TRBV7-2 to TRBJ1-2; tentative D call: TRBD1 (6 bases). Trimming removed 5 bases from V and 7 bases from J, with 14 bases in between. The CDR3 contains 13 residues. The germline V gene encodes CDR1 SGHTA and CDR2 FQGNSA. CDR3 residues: CASSPEQGSGYTF. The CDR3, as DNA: TGTGCCAGCAGCCCCGAGCAGGGGAGTGGCTACACCTTC.

The CDR3 spells CATSREPYSSGSSYNEQFF. The CDR3 bases are TGTGCCACCAGCAGAGAGCCCTATTCTAGCGGATCGTCCTACAATGAGCAGTTCTTC. V gene TRBV15 combines with J gene TRBJ2-1; 7 bases fit TRBD2. Germline CDR1 reads LNHNV; CDR2 reads YYDKDF (reference sequence). CDR3 size: 19 residues. Losses at the gene ends were 0 bases for V and 1 base for J; bases not matched to a gene: 12.